These 14 T cell receptor beta chains share one sample of origin, sequenced in a study of control samples from healthy donors and cancer patients. Profiling relied on immunoSEQ multiplex PCR, and the TCRdb table lists in-frame clones only, not all of them. Here the sample spans tens of thousands of clones, roughly 94% being singletons. Sequenced input: blood. Receptors originate from a man in his sixties in good health.

The CDR3 loop is CASSQVENTIYF. For the CDR3, the DNA is TGTGCCAGCAGCCAAGTTGAGAACACCATATATTTT. The V and J genes are TRBV3-1 (or the pseudogene TRBV3-2) and TRBJ1-3, with no clear D. The CDR3 contains 12 residues. The V and J ends lost 1 base and 7 bases respectively, with 5 bases between them. Germline CDR1 LGHDT, CDR2 YNNKEL (reference sequence).

The V call is TRBV6-2 or TRBV6-3, the J call TRBJ2-7, with 12 bases matching TRBD2. The junction had 4 bases not matched to a gene; V was cut back by 0 bases and J by 4 bases. This CDR3 region has 16 residues. Germline V gene sequence: CDR1 MNHEY, CDR2 SVGEGT. The CDR3 is CASSYSLTSGRYEQYF. The CDR3 DNA follows: TGTGCCAGCAGTTACTCCCTGACTAGCGGGAGATACGAGCAGTACTTC.

This rearrangement joins TRBV5-4 to TRBJ2-5; 8 bases are a match to TRBD2. The CDR3 is made up of 16 amino acids. The V segment lost 4 bases and the J segment 4 bases; nucleotides outside the gene matches: 12. Germline CDR1 is SGHNT and CDR2 is YYREEE (reference sequence). In DNA form, the CDR3 reads TGTGCCAGCAGCCCGACGGGAGGGCTAATGGTAGAGACCCAGTACTTC. Amino acid sequence: CASSPTGGLMVETQYF.

The genes are TRBV11-3 and TRBJ2-3, with D hard to call. V was cut by 5 bases and J by 6 bases, with 15 bases left in between. Germline lookup yields CDR1 SGHNT and CDR2 YENEEA. The CDR3 has 14 residues. The CDR3 DNA sequence: TGTGCCAGCAGCGCCCAAGCCCTTGGGGATACGCAGTATTTT. Its protein product is CASSAQALGDTQYF.

The CDR3 spells CAWSLTGRNQPQHF. DNA of the CDR3: TGTGCCTGGAGTCTTACAGGTCGCAATCAGCCCCAGCATTTT. V usage is TRBV30 and J usage is TRBJ1-5; tentative D call: TRBD1 (5 bases). Per germline, CDR1 GTSNPN and CDR2 SVGIG (reference sequence). With 2 bases removed from V and 2 bases from J, the gap between germline ends came to 10 bases. The CDR3 spans 14 residues.

V gene TRBV27 combines with J gene TRBJ1-1; TRBD1 is a possible D gene (5 bases). Germline CDR1 reads MNHEY; CDR2 reads SMNVEV (reference sequence). V lost 3 bases to trimming and J lost 1 base, with 21 bases between them. This CDR3 is 18 amino acids long. CDR3 sequence (DNA): TGTGCCAGCAGTTTCTTCCCAAACGGGGGAGGGAGGAACACTGAAGCTTTCTTT. It is translated as CASSFFPNGGGRNTEAFF.

V gene TRBV19 combines with J gene TRBJ1-4; D unclear. The V gene's germline CDR1 is LNHDA and CDR2 SQIVND (reference sequence). V lost 0 bases and J lost 8, with 10 bases in between. The CDR3 is 14 residues long. This CDR3 reads CASSIDALGEKLFF. The DNA of the CDR3 is TGTGCCAGTAGTATAGACGCCCTGGGAGAAAAACTGTTTTTT.

The rearrangement uses TRBV7-6 and TRBJ2-1; the match to TRBD2 covers 11 bases. V trimming: 1 base; J trimming: 0 bases; junction bases outside the gene matches: 2. The CDR3 runs 17 residues. Germline V gives CDR1 SGHVS, CDR2 FNYEAQ. CDR3 loop: CASSLVTSGSSYNEQFF. Here the CDR3 DNA reads TGTGCCAGCAGCTTAGTAACTAGCGGGAGCTCCTACAATGAGCAGTTCTTC.

The chain uses TRBV6-5 and TRBJ1-5; no reliable D call. Germline V gene sequence: CDR1 MNHEY, CDR2 SVGAGI. The CDR3 loop spans 15 amino acids. V dropped 0 bases and J dropped 5 bases, with 11 bases sitting between them. Here the CDR3 reads CASSYSTGSDQPQHF. In DNA, the CDR3 is TGTGCCAGCAGTTACTCGACGGGAAGCGATCAGCCCCAGCATTTT.

The chain joins TRBV27 to TRBJ2-3, with a possible D match to TRBD1 (5 bases). V shed 3 bases and J shed 2 bases, with 15 bases lying between them. Germline-derived CDR1 and CDR2 are MNHEY and SMNVEV (reference sequence). The CDR3 is made up of 16 amino acids. The CDR3: CASSFVPPGHTDTQYF. Here the CDR3 DNA reads TGTGCCAGCAGTTTTGTCCCCCCAGGGCACACAGATACGCAGTATTTT.

The chain recombines TRBV28 with TRBJ2-2, with D tentatively TRBD1 or TRBD2 (5 bases each). Trimming stripped 3 bases from V and 6 bases from J, with 11 bases between. CDR1 is MDHEN, CDR2 SYDVKM, per germline. The CDR3 runs to 14 residues. The CDR3 nucleotides read TGTGCCAGCAGTTTCGTGGGGGTTGCCGGGGAGCTGTTTTTT. Residues: CASSFVGVAGELFF.

The genes are TRBV10-2 and TRBJ2-2, with D uncertain. This CDR3 spans 13 amino acids. Germline V CDR1 and CDR2: WSHSY, SAAADI. With 6 bases removed from V and 6 bases from J, the gap between germline ends came to 11 bases. The CDR3 sequence is CASSDTRAGELFF. In DNA, the CDR3 is TGCGCCAGCAGCGATACTCGGGCCGGGGAGCTGTTTTTT.

The chain employs TRBV27 and TRBJ2-7; 7 positions match TRBD2. Germline V CDR1 and CDR2: MNHEY, SMNVEV (reference sequence). This CDR3 region has 15 residues. Unmatched junction bases numbered 10, after V lost 6 bases and J lost 2 bases. The CDR3 here is CASRGRRESPYEQYF. The CDR3 DNA sequence: TGTGCCAGCAGAGGGCGGCGGGAGTCCCCCTACGAGCAGTACTTC.

This chain joins TRBV2 and TRBJ2-1; D uncertain. The CDR3 is 12 residues long. V lost 10 bases and J 9 bases, leaving 16 bases between the germline ends. Germline V CDR1 and CDR2: SNHLY, FYNNEI. The CDR3 sequence: CATGRGALEQFF. CDR3 bases: TGTGCCACAGGCCGAGGAGCTCTTGAGCAGTTCTTC.